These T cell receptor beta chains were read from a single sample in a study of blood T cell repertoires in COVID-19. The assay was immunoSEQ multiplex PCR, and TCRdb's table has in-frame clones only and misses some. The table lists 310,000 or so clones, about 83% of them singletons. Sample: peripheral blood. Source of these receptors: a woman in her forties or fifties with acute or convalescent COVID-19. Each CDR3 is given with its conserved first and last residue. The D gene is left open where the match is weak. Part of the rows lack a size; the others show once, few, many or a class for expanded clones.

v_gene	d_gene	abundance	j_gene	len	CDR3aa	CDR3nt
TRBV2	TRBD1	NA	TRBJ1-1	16	CASSAPGTEANTEAFF	TGTGCCAGCAGCGCGCCGGGGACAGAAGCTAACACTGAAGCTTTCTTT
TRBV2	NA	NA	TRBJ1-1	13	CASSPEANTEAFF	TGTGCCAGCAGTCCCGAGGCGAACACTGAAGCTTTCTTT
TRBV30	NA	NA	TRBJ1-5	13	CAWSLGVDQPQHF	TGTGCCTGGAGTCTAGGGGTTGATCAGCCCCAGCATTTT
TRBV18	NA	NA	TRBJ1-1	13	CASSPIRGTEAFF	TGTGCCAGCTCACCAATCCGGGGAACTGAAGCTTTCTTT
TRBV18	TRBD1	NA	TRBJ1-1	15	CASSSGQGSFTEAFF	TGTGCCAGCTCCTCGGGACAGGGGTCATTCACTGAAGCTTTCTTT
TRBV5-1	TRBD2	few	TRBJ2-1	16	CASRHLTSGRAGEQFF	TGCGCCAGCAGACACCTCACTAGCGGGAGGGCAGGTGAGCAGTTCTTC
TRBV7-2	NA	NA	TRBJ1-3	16	CASRLGSGGSGNTIYF	TGTGCCAGCAGATTAGGGTCCGGAGGATCTGGAAACACCATATATTTT
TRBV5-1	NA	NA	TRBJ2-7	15	CASSLVGDSSYEQYF	TGCGCCAGCAGCTTGGTAGGTGACAGCTCCTACGAGCAGTACTTC
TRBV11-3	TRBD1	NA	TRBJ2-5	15	CASSPGQGTEETQYF	TGTGCCAGCAGCCCCGGACAGGGGACAGAGGAGACCCAGTACTTC
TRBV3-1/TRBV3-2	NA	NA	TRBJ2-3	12	CASSQAGDTQYF	TGTGCCAGCAGCCAAGCGGGAGATACGCAGTATTTT
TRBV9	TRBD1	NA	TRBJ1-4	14	CASSLRDRNEKLFF	TGTGCCAGCAGCCTACGGGACAGAAATGAAAAACTGTTTTTT
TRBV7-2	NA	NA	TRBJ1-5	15	CASSLFAGSSQPQHF	TGTGCCAGCAGCTTATTTGCAGGGTCTAGTCAGCCCCAGCATTTT
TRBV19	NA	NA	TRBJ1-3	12	CASNTGENTIYF	TGTGCCAGTAATACGGGGGAAAACACCATATATTTT
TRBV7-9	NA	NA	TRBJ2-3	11	CASRPGDTQYF	TGTGCCAGCAGACCGGGAGATACGCAGTATTTT
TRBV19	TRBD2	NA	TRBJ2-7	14	CASSKGTISYEQYF	TGTGCCAGTAGTAAAGGGACTATCTCCTACGAGCAGTACTTC
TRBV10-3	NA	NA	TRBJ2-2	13	CAIKLDGTGELFF	TGTGCCATCAAACTAGACGGGACCGGGGAGCTGTTTTTT
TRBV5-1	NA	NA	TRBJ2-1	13	CASSFGISQEQFF	TGCGCCAGCAGCTTTGGTATCTCACAAGAGCAGTTCTTC
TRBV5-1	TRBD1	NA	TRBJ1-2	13	CASTAGTGRGYTF	TGCGCCAGCACCGCCGGGACAGGTAGAGGCTACACCTTC
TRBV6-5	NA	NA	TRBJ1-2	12	CASSHRAHGYTF	TGTGCCAGCAGCCACAGGGCCCACGGCTACACCTTC
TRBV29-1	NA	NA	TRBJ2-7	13	CSVEDLGQSEQYF	TGCAGCGTTGAAGATTTGGGACAATCCGAGCAGTACTTC
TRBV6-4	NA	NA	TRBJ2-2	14	CASSLFGSTGELFF	TGTGCCAGCAGCCTATTCGGGAGCACCGGGGAGCTGTTTTTT
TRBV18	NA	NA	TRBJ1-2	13	CASSPGTNYGYTF	TGTGCCAGCTCTCCGGGAACTAACTATGGCTACACCTTC
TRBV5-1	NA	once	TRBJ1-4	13	CASSYDSNEKLFF	TGCGCCAGCAGCTACGACAGTAATGAAAAACTGTTTTTT
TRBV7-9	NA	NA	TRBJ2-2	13	CASKRGGPEELFF	TGTGCCAGCAAGAGGGGGGGACCAGAGGAGCTGTTTTTT
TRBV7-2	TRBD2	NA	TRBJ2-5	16	CASSFHTSGTLETQYF	TGTGCCAGCAGCTTTCATACTAGCGGGACCTTGGAGACCCAGTACTTC
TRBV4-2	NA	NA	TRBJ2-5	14	CASSLPGNQETQYF	TGTGCCAGCAGCCTCCCCGGGAACCAAGAGACCCAGTACTTC
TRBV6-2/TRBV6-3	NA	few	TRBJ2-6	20	CASSYSRLDLSPSGANVLTF	TGTGCCAGCAGTTACTCGAGACTTGACCTATCACCCTCTGGGGCCAACGTCCTGACTTTC
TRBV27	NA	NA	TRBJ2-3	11	CASSQTDTQYF	TGTGCCAGCAGCCAAACAGATACGCAGTATTTT
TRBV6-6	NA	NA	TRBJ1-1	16	CASRPPNAGVGTEAFF	TGTGCCAGCAGGCCACCGAATGCAGGGGTTGGAACTGAAGCTTTCTTT
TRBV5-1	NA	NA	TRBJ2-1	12	CASNTGYNEQFF	TGCGCCAGCAACACAGGATACAATGAGCAGTTCTTC
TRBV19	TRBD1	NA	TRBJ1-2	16	CASSMGQGAFPYGYTF	TGTGCCAGTAGTATGGGACAGGGGGCGTTCCCCTATGGCTACACCTTC
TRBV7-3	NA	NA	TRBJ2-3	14	CASSSGQLTDTQYF	TGTGCCAGCAGCTCCGGACAGCTCACAGATACGCAGTATTTT
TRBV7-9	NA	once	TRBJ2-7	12	CASSLQGGEQYF	TGTGCCAGCAGCCTCCAGGGAGGCGAGCAGTACTTC
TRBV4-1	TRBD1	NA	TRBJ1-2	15	CASSQEPRGYYGYTF	TGCGCCAGCAGCCAAGAACCCAGGGGGTACTATGGCTACACCTTC
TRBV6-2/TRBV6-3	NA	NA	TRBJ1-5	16	CASSSGFGMGNQPQHF	TGTGCCAGCAGTTCGGGTTTCGGGATGGGCAATCAGCCCCAGCATTTT
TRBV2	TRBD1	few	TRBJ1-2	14	CASSLHRGDYGYTF	TGTGCCAGCAGTCTTCACAGGGGCGACTATGGCTACACCTTC
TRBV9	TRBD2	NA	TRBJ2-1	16	CASSRYSSGGWNEQFF	TGTGCCAGCTCCCGTTATTCTAGCGGGGGGTGGAATGAGCAGTTCTTC
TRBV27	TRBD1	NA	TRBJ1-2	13	CASSLTGGGGYTF	TGTGCCAGCAGTTTGACAGGGGGCGGTGGCTACACCTTC
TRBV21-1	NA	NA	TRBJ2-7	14	CASTHGLAGYEQYF	TGTGCCAGCACCCATGGGCTAGCGGGGTACGAGCAGTACTTC
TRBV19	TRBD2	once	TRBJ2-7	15	CASSPGTSGSYEQYF	TGTGCCAGTAGCCCCGGGACTAGCGGATCCTACGAGCAGTACTTC
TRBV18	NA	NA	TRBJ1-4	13	CASSRAGNEKLFF	TGTGCCAGCTCACGGGCAGGGAATGAAAAACTGTTTTTT
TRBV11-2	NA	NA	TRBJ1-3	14	CASSLGQGFNTIYF	TGTGCCAGCAGCTTAGGGCAGGGCTTCAACACCATATATTTT
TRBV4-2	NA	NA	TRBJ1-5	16	CASSQTTTEVNQPQHF	TGTGCCAGCAGCCAAACGACCACGGAGGTCAATCAGCCCCAGCATTTT
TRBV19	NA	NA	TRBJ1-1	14	CASSIQGQNTEAFF	TGTGCCAGTAGTATACAGGGCCAGAACACTGAAGCTTTCTTT
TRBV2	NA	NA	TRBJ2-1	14	CASSPPTSITEQFF	TGTGCCAGCAGCCCGCCGACTAGTATTACTGAGCAGTTCTTC
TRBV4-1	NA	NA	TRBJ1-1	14	CASSQRPGAPEAFF	TGCGCCAGCAGCCAAAGACCAGGGGCCCCTGAAGCTTTCTTT
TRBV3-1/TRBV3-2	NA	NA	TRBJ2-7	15	CASSQDAQPFYEQYF	TGTGCCAGCAGCCAAGACGCACAGCCATTCTACGAGCAGTACTTC
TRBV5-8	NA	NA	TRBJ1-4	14	CASSTGTFNEKLFF	TGTGCCAGCAGCACAGGGACCTTTAATGAAAAACTGTTTTTT
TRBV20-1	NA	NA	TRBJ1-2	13	CSASKGDGYGYTF	TGCAGTGCTAGTAAGGGAGATGGCTATGGCTACACCTTC
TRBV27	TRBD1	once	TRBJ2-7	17	CASSGRTGAIGSYEQYF	TGTGCCAGCAGTGGGCGGACAGGGGCAATAGGGTCCTACGAGCAGTACTTC
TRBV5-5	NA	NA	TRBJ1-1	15	CASSLGASPNTEAFF	TGTGCCAGCAGCTTGGGGGCATCGCCGAACACTGAAGCTTTCTTT
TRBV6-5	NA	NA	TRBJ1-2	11	CASSSIYGYTF	TGTGCCAGCAGTTCCATCTATGGCTACACCTTC
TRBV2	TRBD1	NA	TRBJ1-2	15	CASIGQGVRDYGYTF	TGTGCCAGCATCGGACAGGGAGTTCGGGACTATGGCTACACCTTC
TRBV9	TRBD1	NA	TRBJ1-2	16	CASSRAGGKIGYGYTF	TGTGCCAGCAGTCGGGCAGGGGGCAAGATTGGCTATGGCTACACCTTC
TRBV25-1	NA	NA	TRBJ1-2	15	CASSGRRGSLYGYTF	TGTGCCAGCAGTGGTCGTCGGGGATCACTTTATGGCTACACCTTC
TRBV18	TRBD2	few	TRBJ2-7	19	CASSPPDRGTSGRAHEQYF	TGTGCCAGCTCACCCCCCGACAGGGGAACCAGCGGGAGGGCCCACGAGCAGTACTTC
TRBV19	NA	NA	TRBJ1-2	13	CASRENPGDGYTF	TGTGCCAGTAGAGAAAATCCAGGGGACGGCTACACCTTC
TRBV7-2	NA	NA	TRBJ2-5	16	CASSFRGAAYQETQYF	TGTGCCAGCAGCTTTCGGGGGGCCGCGTACCAAGAGACCCAGTACTTC